What follows are 22 T cell receptor beta chains derived from one specimen sequenced in a study of cytomegalovirus exposure and HLA in healthy donors (dated by TCRdb to the late 2010s). The receptor library was made with the immunoSEQ multiplex PCR assay. For the multiplex PCR, a mixture combining 60 forward primers for TCR Vbeta segments and 13 reverse primers for TCR Jbeta segments was used. The source is immuneACCESS, and TCRdb retained only in-frame sequences with V and J called. Part of the clones is not carried over; for the studies checked, unresolved V genes explain less than half of this, and the remainder is unexplained. Across this sample there are roughly 120,000 clones, with about two thirds seen only once. The top ten hold roughly 8.2% of the sample. Sequenced: PBMCs. The receptors shown here come from a woman in her 40s in good health and CMV-seropositive.

This rearrangement joins TRBV5-1 to TRBJ1-2, with D possibly being TRBD1 (6 bases). Germline CDR1 reads SGHRS; CDR2 reads YFSETQ. This CDR3 comprises 14 residues. V was trimmed by 6 bases and J by 8 bases, leaving 20 bases between them. The CDR3 bases are TGCGCCAGCACCCCCACGAGGGGGATGGGCGGCTACACCTTC. Translating gives CASTPTRGMGGYTF.

This chain connects TRBV19 to TRBJ1-1; possibly TRBD1 for D (6 bases). This CDR3 is 18 amino acids long. V lost 8 bases and J 2 bases, leaving 27 bases between the germline ends. CDR1 and CDR2 from the germline V gene are LNHDA and SQIVND (reference sequence). CDR3: CASCSIVTGRLFNTEAFF. CDR3 coding DNA: TGTGCCAGTTGTTCGATTGTGACAGGACGACTCTTCAACACTGAAGCTTTCTTT. Using reference TRBV19 and TRBJ1-1 for the parts outside the CDR3, the full variable domain is DGGITQSPKYLFRKEGQNVTLSCEQNLNHDAMYWYRQDPGQGLRLIYYSQIVNDFQKGDIAEGYSVSREKKESFPLTVTSAQKNPTAFYLCASCSIVTGRLFNTEAFFGQGTRLTVV.

This clone was seen only once. V and J are TRBV10-3 and TRBJ1-1; D might be TRBD1 (6 bases). Trimming stripped 3 bases from V and 1 base from J, with 6 bases between. Germline V gene sequence: CDR1 ENHRY, CDR2 SYGVKD. The CDR3 is made up of 13 amino acids. CDR3 loop: CAISEQGNTEAFF. In nucleotides, the CDR3 is TGTGCCATCAGTGAACAGGGGAACACTGAAGCTTTCTTT.

In its sample, this clone was seen a few times. This chain links TRBV29-1 with TRBJ1-2; possibly TRBD1 for D (6 bases). This CDR3 region has 16 residues. Trimming removed 4 bases at V and 3 bases at J, with 21 bases between. Per the germline V gene, CDR1 is SQVTM and CDR2 is ANQGSEA. The CDR3, as DNA: TGCAGCGTTGCTACCCGACTCTTGGACAGATACTATGGCTACACCTTC. Translated, it gives CSVATRLLDRYYGYTF.

The rearrangement uses TRBV4-3 and TRBJ2-1; D may be TRBD2 (5 bases). The V end lost 0 bases, the J end lost 9 bases, and 9 bases lay between the germline ends. Germline CDR1 LGHNA, CDR2 YSLEER. The CDR3 is 13 residues long. For the CDR3, the DNA is TGCGCCAGCAGCCAAGATCGAGAGGGTGAGCAGTTCTTC. It yields the protein CASSQDREGEQFF.

This chain connects TRBV7-8 to TRBJ2-3; D remains unclear. This CDR3 spans 11 amino acids. The germline gives CDR1 SGHVS, CDR2 FQNEAQ. Trimming shortened V by 5 bases and J by 5 bases, and 5 bases separated the two germline ends. CDR3 sequence (DNA): TGTGCCAGCAGCACTCGAGATACGCAGTATTTT. Translating gives CASSTRDTQYF.

This clone has a handful of counts. The chain employs TRBV19 and TRBJ1-6; the D gene is possibly TRBD1 (5 bases). V lost 3 bases to trimming and J lost 10 bases, with 16 bases between them. CDR1 LNHDA and CDR2 SQIVND come from the germline V gene (reference sequence). The CDR3 has 15 residues. The CDR3 DNA is TGTGCCAGTAGTATGGGGGACTACGACGGGTCACCCCTCCACTTT. Protein sequence: CASSMGDYDGSPLHF.

This rearrangement joins TRBV18 to TRBJ1-2; 9 nucleotides match TRBD1. The V gene's germline CDR1 is KGHSH and CDR2 LQKENI. Losses at the gene ends were 3 bases for V and 8 bases for J; bases not matched to a gene: 7. The CDR3 loop spans 14 amino acids. The CDR3 spells CASSPSGQGGGYTF. CDR3 DNA: TGTGCCAGCTCACCCTCGGGACAGGGTGGCGGCTACACCTTC.

In DNA, the CDR3 is TGTGCCAGCAGTTACTCCCACGGGGTAGGAAACACCATATATTTT. It specifies CASSYSHGVGNTIYF. The rearrangement uses TRBV6-5 and TRBJ1-3; D unclear. This CDR3 comprises 15 residues. The germline CDR1 and CDR2 sequences are MNHEY and SVGAGI. V shed 0 bases and J shed 4 bases, with 10 bases lying between them.

The chain employs TRBV10-3 and TRBJ2-3; D is unresolved. The CDR3 consists of 12 residues. Trimming left V 4 bases short and J 6 bases short, with 8 bases between. Per the germline V gene, CDR1 is ENHRY and CDR2 is SYGVKD. CDR3 region: CAISGNGDTQYF. The CDR3, as DNA: TGTGCCATCAGTGGGAACGGGGATACGCAGTATTTT.

V gene TRBV18 combines with J gene TRBJ1-5; TRBD1 matches at 9 bases. CDR3 length equals 16 residues. The V gene's germline CDR1 is KGHSH and CDR2 LQKENI. V lost 2 bases to trimming and J lost 5 bases; unmatched junction nucleotides: 7. The CDR3 loop is CASSPGLDRGYQPQHF. Written as DNA, the CDR3 is TGTGCCAGCTCACCAGGACTGGACAGGGGTTATCAGCCCCAGCATTTT.

CDR3 protein: CASSQEPARTSGGLGAGELFF. For the CDR3, the DNA is TGTGCCAGCAGCCAGGAACCGGCCCGGACTAGCGGGGGGCTCGGGGCCGGGGAGCTGTTTTTT. V is TRBV4-2 and J is TRBJ2-2, with TRBD2 matching 14 bases. The J segment lost 6 bases and the V segment lost 3 bases, leaving 18 bases of the junction unmatched. CDR3 length equals 21 residues. Germline V gene sequence: CDR1 LGHNA, CDR2 YNFKEQ.

This chain joins TRBV4-3 and TRBJ2-7; no clear D. Trimming took 0 bases from V and 4 from J, leaving 10 bases between them. From germline, CDR1 is LGHNA and CDR2 YSLEER. There are 14 residues in the CDR3. The CDR3 region has the DNA TGCGCCAGCAGCCAAGATCGCGCTGCTTACGAGCAGTACTTC. It codes for CASSQDRAAYEQYF.

The gene calls are TRBV27 and TRBJ2-5; 8 bases are a match to TRBD2. Germline values: CDR1 MNHEY, CDR2 SMNVEV (reference sequence). The CDR3 length is 14 residues. Losses at the gene ends were 4 bases for V and 7 bases for J; bases not matched to a gene: 8. CDR3 region: CASSSSPLAGTQYF. The DNA for the CDR3 is TGTGCCAGCAGTTCGTCCCCGCTAGCGGGGACCCAGTACTTC.

The table lists this clone with a few counts. This sequence joins TRBV6-5 and TRBJ1-1; D remains ambiguous. The length of the CDR3 is 15 residues. Looked up from germline, CDR1 is MNHEY and CDR2 is SVGAGI. The ends were cut back, 6 bases at V and 9 bases at J, with 23 bases in the middle. The CDR3 protein is CASSLSAGRDPKAFF. The CDR3 bases are TGTGCCAGCAGCCTCTCGGCTGGGCGGGATCCTAAAGCTTTCTTT.

The CDR3 nucleotides read TGTGCCAGCACCATCAGGGGCCTCCCTGGAAACACCATATATTTT. Translated: CASTIRGLPGNTIYF. The rearrangement uses TRBV13 and TRBJ1-3; possible D gene TRBD1, 6 bases. Looked up from germline, CDR1 is PRHDT and CDR2 is FYEKMQ (reference sequence). This CDR3 contains 15 residues. V gave up 7 bases and J gave up 2 bases, with 15 bases separating them.

This chain links TRBV18 with TRBJ1-2, with D uncertain. The CDR3 length is 15 residues. The V gene lost 6 bases and the J gene lost 0 bases, with 14 bases spanning the gap. Germline-derived CDR1 and CDR2 are KGHSH and LQKENI. CDR3 sequence: CASSLDGLTNYGYTF. As DNA, the CDR3 is TGTGCCAGCTCGCTTGATGGACTGACTAACTATGGCTACACCTTC. Combining the CDR3 with reference TRBV18 and TRBJ1-2 gives the whole variable domain NAGVMQNPRHLVRRRGQEARLRCSPMKGHSHVYWYRQLPEEGLKFMVYLQKENIIDESGMPKERFSAEFPKEGPSILRIQQVVRGDSAAYFCASSLDGLTNYGYTFGSGTRLTVV.

In DNA form, the CDR3 reads TGTGCCACCAGCAGAGCAAACAGGGATTTGGGTGAGCAGTTCTTC. Translated: CATSRANRDLGEQFF. The chain employs TRBV15 and TRBJ2-1, with D possibly matching TRBD1 (6 bases). The CDR3 runs to 15 residues. The V end was cut by 1 base, the J end by 9 bases, with 16 bases between. Germline CDR1 LNHNV, CDR2 YYDKDF (reference sequence).

In this sample, this clone turned up once. The chain has TRBV2 and TRBJ1-1; 7 bases fit TRBD1. Trimming took 4 bases from V and 3 from J; bases not matched to a gene: 5. This CDR3 region has 14 residues. Germline lookup yields CDR1 SNHLY and CDR2 FYNNEI. CDR3 coding DNA: TGTGCCAGCAGTGGGCTCACAGGGGACACTGAAGCTTTCTTT. Amino acid sequence: CASSGLTGDTEAFF.

The chain couples TRBV5-6 to TRBJ1-5; 7 bases are shared with TRBD1. With V trimmed by 6 bases and J by 4 bases, 13 bases remained unmatched. Germline V gene sequence: CDR1 SGHDT, CDR2 YYEEEE. The CDR3 totals 16 residues. DNA of the CDR3: TGTGCCAGCACACTATACCGGACAGGAGAGAATCAGCCCCAGCATTTT. It specifies CASTLYRTGENQPQHF. Full variable domain (remainder filled in from reference TRBV5-6 and TRBJ1-5): DAGVTQSPTHLIKTRGQQVTLRCSPKSGHDTVSWYQQALGQGPQFIFQYYEEEERQRGNFPDRFSGHQFPNYSSELNVNALLLGDSALYLCASTLYRTGENQPQHFGDGTRLSIL.

The V gene is TRBV4-2, the J gene TRBJ1-6, with 7 bases lining up with TRBD1. This CDR3 is 15 amino acids long. Germline-derived CDR1 and CDR2 are LGHNA and YNFKEQ. Unmatched junction bases numbered 8, after V lost 1 base and J lost 11 bases. The CDR3 sequence: CASSQGTGVPTPLHF. CDR3 in DNA: TGTGCCAGCAGCCAAGGAACAGGGGTCCCTACACCCCTCCACTTT.

This clone occurred a few times. J is TRBJ2-1 and V is TRBV6-4; 7 bases fit TRBD2. V shed 6 bases and J 4 bases; nucleotides not matched to a gene: 12. Germline V gene data show CDR1 as MRHNA and CDR2 as SNTAGT. This CDR3 region has 16 residues. CDR3 in amino acids: CASSASGVAPYNEQFF. The CDR3 nucleotides are TGTGCCAGCAGCGCAAGCGGGGTGGCCCCTTACAATGAGCAGTTCTTC.